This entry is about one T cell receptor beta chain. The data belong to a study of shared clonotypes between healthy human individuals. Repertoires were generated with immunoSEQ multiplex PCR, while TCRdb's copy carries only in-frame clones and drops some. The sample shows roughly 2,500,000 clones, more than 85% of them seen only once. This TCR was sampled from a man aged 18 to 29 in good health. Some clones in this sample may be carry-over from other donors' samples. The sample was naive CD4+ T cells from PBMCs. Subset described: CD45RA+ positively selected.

This chain's CDR3 is CAWSVQGRNTIYF. In DNA form, the CDR3 reads TGTGCCTGGAGTGTACAGGGCAGAAACACCATATATTTT. The gene calls are TRBV30 and TRBJ1-3, with D perhaps TRBD1 (6 bases). This CDR3 comprises 13 residues. Germline V gene data show CDR1 as GTSNPN and CDR2 as SVGIG (reference sequence). V lost 0 bases and J 5 bases, leaving 8 bases between the germline ends.